This T cell receptor (beta chain) was found in a study of T-cell memory formation after mild COVID-19. Broader study findings: Of the contracting clones, CD4+ ones lay mainly in CM and EM, and CD8+ ones in EMRA.

TCRdb reanalysed the 5' RACE reads using MiXCR and keeps one entry per CDR3 protein. Of a few hundred thousand distinct CDR3 sequences in the sample, 8.5% to 9.5% are singletons; the top ten hold approximately 20%. This clonotype was detected only once. Antigen specificity is unknown. The clonotype was recovered from a man younger than 35 who had mild COVID-19 (a few samples of this study predate the infection). Cell type and time point are not known. The sequencing input was PBMCs or a T cell subset sorted from them (not recorded which).

The CDR3 nucleotides are TGTGCCAGCTGTCTCAGGGGTCACGAGCAGTACTTC. Its protein is CASCLRGHEQYF. The rearrangement uses TRBV2 and TRBJ2-7; TRBD1 might be the D (6 bases). The V end lost 8 bases, the J end lost 5 bases, and 13 bases lay between the germline ends. The CDR3 contains 12 residues. Looked up from germline, CDR1 is SNHLY and CDR2 is FYNNEI.